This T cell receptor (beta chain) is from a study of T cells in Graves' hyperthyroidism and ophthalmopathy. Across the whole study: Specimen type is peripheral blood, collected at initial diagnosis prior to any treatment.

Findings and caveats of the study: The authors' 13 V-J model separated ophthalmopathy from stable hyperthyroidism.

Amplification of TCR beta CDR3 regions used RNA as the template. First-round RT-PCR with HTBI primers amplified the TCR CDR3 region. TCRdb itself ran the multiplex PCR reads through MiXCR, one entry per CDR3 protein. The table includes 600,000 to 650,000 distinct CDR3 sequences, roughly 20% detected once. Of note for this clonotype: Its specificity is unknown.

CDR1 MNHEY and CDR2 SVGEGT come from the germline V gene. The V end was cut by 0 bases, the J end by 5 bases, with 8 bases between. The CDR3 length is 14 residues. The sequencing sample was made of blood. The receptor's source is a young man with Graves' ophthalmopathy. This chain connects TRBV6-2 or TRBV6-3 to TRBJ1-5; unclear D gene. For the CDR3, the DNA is TGTGCCAGCAGTTACTCGTCAGGAGATCAGCCCCAGCATTTT. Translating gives CASSYSSGDQPQHF.